The T cell receptor (beta chain) under discussion was sequenced for a study of OX40 agonist ivuxolimab in advanced cancers. Study-level findings and limits: Fewer expanded clones were found on average in CD4+ than in CD8+ T cells.

The assay was immunoSEQ multiplex PCR, and TCRdb's table has in-frame clones only and misses some. The sample records roughly 56,000 clones, around 84% being singletons. Regarding this clone: What it binds is unknown.

Specimen: CD4+ or CD8+ T cells sorted from blood, collected in a trial of the OX40 agonist ivuxolimab. This TCR was sampled from an adult with an advanced solid tumor such as melanoma, head and neck, liver or kidney cancer.

This CDR3 reads CASSLDISYEQYF. In nucleotides, the CDR3 is TGCGCCAGCAGCTTGGACATTTCCTACGAGCAGTACTTC. V usage is TRBV5-1 and J usage is TRBJ2-7; D is unresolved. The CDR3 runs 13 residues. The germline V gene encodes CDR1 SGHRS and CDR2 YFSETQ. Trimming took 0 bases from V and 1 from J, leaving 5 bases between them.